Listed below are T cell receptor beta chains from one sample, sequenced in a study of blood T cell repertoires in COVID-19. Using immunoSEQ multiplex PCR, the repertoire was profiled, and TCRdb retains in-frame clones only, with some absent. The sample consists of over 200,000 clones, 65% to 85% of them appearing once. Sequenced material: peripheral blood. The source of these receptors is a middle-aged man with acute or convalescent COVID-19. Both conserved end residues are part of each CDR3. Some rows have no size entry. The others give once, few or many, or a class for an expanded clone.

J gene,V gene,clone size,CDR3 protein
TRBJ2-1,TRBV11-3,NA,CASSLDLGLAGVSEQFF
TRBJ1-2,TRBV5-1,NA,CASSLEGQDQYGYTF
TRBJ2-2,TRBV7-3,NA,CASSSLYTGELFF
TRBJ2-7,TRBV4-2,NA,CASSQGLGGYEQYF
TRBJ2-1,TRBV5-4,many,CASSLKRGSYNEQFF
TRBJ1-1,TRBV11-2,once,CASSLGRTGSTEAFF
TRBJ2-7,TRBV19,once,CASRGTGIYEQYF
TRBJ1-1,TRBV18,NA,CASSHGGTEAFF
TRBJ2-7,TRBV5-1,NA,CASSSTNSYEQYF
TRBJ2-1,TRBV7-2,NA,CASSLAASGSSYNEQFF
TRBJ2-1,TRBV4-2,NA,CASSQEGNSGRGEQFF